These T cell receptor beta chains were read from a single sample in a study of Ad26.COV2.S vaccination and SARS-CoV-2 variants. TCRdb's copy holds only in-frame clones and misses some; the assay was immunoSEQ multiplex PCR. The sample consists of a few hundred thousand clones, roughly 90% of them appearing once. The source was peripheral blood, collected in a trial of Ad26.COV2.S vaccine versus placebo. These receptors were taken from a person aged 18 to 59 who received the Ad26.COV2.S COVID-19 vaccine or a placebo. Each CDR3 is given with its conserved first and last residue.

v_call: TRBV6-1; j_call: TRBJ2-4; cdr3_aa: CASSEAFVISINIQYF
v_call: TRBV5-4; j_call: TRBJ1-1; cdr3_aa: CASSGDRGTEAFF
v_call: TRBV30; j_call: TRBJ1-5; cdr3_aa: CAWSKDRGYQPQHF
v_call: TRBV7-2; j_call: TRBJ2-5; cdr3_aa: CASSQLGLAGGASQETQYF
v_call: TRBV9; j_call: TRBJ1-6; cdr3_aa: CASSAGTRSSYNSPLHF
v_call: TRBV6-2/TRBV6-3; j_call: TRBJ1-2; cdr3_aa: CASSYTGTYGYTF
v_call: TRBV11-2; j_call: TRBJ1-1; cdr3_aa: CASSPPGGDTEAFF
v_call: TRBV19; j_call: TRBJ1-2; cdr3_aa: CASSMGQGNYANYGYTF
v_call: TRBV18; j_call: TRBJ2-5; cdr3_aa: CASSSKGETQYF
v_call: TRBV4-2; j_call: TRBJ1-5; cdr3_aa: CASSQESSPRGNQPQHF
v_call: TRBV28; j_call: TRBJ2-1; cdr3_aa: CASSSSGGLSSSYNEQFF
v_call: TRBV5-1; j_call: TRBJ2-7; cdr3_aa: CASSSGPGQGPLKFSYEQYF
v_call: TRBV5-4; j_call: TRBJ1-1; cdr3_aa: CASSSSRARTEAFF
v_call: TRBV6-2/TRBV6-3; j_call: TRBJ2-1; cdr3_aa: CASSYSSRLLAGGLSEQFF
v_call: TRBV2; j_call: TRBJ1-1; cdr3_aa: CASSPGQGPAFF
v_call: TRBV5-1; j_call: TRBJ2-7; cdr3_aa: CASSLARDYEQYF
v_call: TRBV27; j_call: TRBJ1-2; cdr3_aa: CASSLYRNYGYTF
v_call: TRBV7-2; j_call: TRBJ2-7; cdr3_aa: CASSLAGTASSYEQYF
v_call: TRBV14; j_call: TRBJ2-1; cdr3_aa: CASSLDRDHEQFF
v_call: TRBV9; j_call: TRBJ2-2; cdr3_aa: CASSKKGLAGVTGELFF
v_call: TRBV19; j_call: TRBJ2-1; cdr3_aa: CASSTDSIDSYNEQFF
v_call: TRBV11-2; j_call: TRBJ2-7; cdr3_aa: CASSTYGTSGDYEQYF
v_call: TRBV28; j_call: TRBJ1-1; cdr3_aa: CASRYRVNTEAFF
v_call: TRBV28; j_call: TRBJ1-5; cdr3_aa: CASSFAQPQHF
v_call: TRBV30; j_call: TRBJ1-5; cdr3_aa: CAWSVGTVNQPQHF
v_call: TRBV9; j_call: TRBJ2-7; cdr3_aa: CASSVGGTGGPSYEQYF
v_call: TRBV7-2; j_call: TRBJ1-6; cdr3_aa: CASSPSGGAAYNSPLHF
v_call: TRBV3-1/TRBV3-2; j_call: TRBJ1-5; cdr3_aa: CASSQSAVANQPQHF
v_call: TRBV3-1/TRBV3-2; j_call: TRBJ2-5; cdr3_aa: CASILRGPTQETQYF
v_call: TRBV11-2; j_call: TRBJ1-1; cdr3_aa: CASSLGPEAFF
v_call: TRBV28; j_call: TRBJ1-3; cdr3_aa: CASSSGPGNTIYF
v_call: TRBV9; j_call: TRBJ2-2; cdr3_aa: CASSVATGLNTGELFF
v_call: TRBV28; j_call: TRBJ2-1; cdr3_aa: CASSPNGGASNEQFF
v_call: TRBV29-1; j_call: TRBJ2-7; cdr3_aa: CSVNRAPNGEQYF
v_call: TRBV10-2; j_call: TRBJ1-2; cdr3_aa: CASSESRGRPFYGYTF
v_call: TRBV7-3; j_call: TRBJ2-2; cdr3_aa: CASSLFGPGAGELFF
v_call: TRBV4-2; j_call: TRBJ2-7; cdr3_aa: CASSQDGAYEQYF
v_call: TRBV4-2; j_call: TRBJ2-1; cdr3_aa: CASSQDLGAEQFF
v_call: TRBV6-2/TRBV6-3; j_call: TRBJ1-1; cdr3_aa: CASSSGRGVNTEAFF
v_call: TRBV30; j_call: TRBJ1-6; cdr3_aa: CAWNRAGSFVPLHF
v_call: TRBV6-6; j_call: TRBJ1-1; cdr3_aa: CASSPAQGVSEAFF
v_call: TRBV15; j_call: TRBJ2-2; cdr3_aa: CATSRDKSGERELFF
v_call: TRBV6-6; j_call: TRBJ2-7; cdr3_aa: CASSHRGQYTPGYEQYF
v_call: TRBV27; j_call: TRBJ2-7; cdr3_aa: CASSPAKGTGVPEQYF
v_call: TRBV15; j_call: TRBJ1-2; cdr3_aa: CATSRDNFGGSYGYTF
v_call: TRBV4-1; j_call: TRBJ2-7; cdr3_aa: CASSQGGLESSYEQYF
v_call: TRBV23-1; j_call: TRBJ2-1; cdr3_aa: CASSQSWTGTYNEQFF